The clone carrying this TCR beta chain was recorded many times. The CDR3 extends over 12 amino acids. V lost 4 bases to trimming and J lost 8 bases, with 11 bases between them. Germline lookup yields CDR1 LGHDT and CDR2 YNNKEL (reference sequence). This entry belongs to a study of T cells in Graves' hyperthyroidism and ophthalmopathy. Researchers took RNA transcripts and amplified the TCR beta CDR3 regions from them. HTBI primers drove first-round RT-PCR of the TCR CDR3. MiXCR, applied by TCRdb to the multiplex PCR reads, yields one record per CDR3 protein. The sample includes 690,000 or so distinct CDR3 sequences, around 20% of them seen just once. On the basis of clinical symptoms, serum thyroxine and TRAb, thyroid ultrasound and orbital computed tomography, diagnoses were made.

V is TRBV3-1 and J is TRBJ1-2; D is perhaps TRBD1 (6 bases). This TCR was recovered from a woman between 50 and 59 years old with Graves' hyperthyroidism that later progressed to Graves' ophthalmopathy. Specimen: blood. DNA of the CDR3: TGTGCCAGCAGCCCAACAGGGATCGGCTACACCTTC. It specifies CASSPTGIGYTF. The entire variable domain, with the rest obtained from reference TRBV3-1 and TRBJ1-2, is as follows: DTAVSQTPKYLVTQMGNDKSIKCEQNLGHDTMYWYKQDSKKFLKIMFSYNNKELIINETVPNRFSPKSPDKAHLNLHINSLELGDSAVYFCASSPTGIGYTFGSGTRLTVV.